The present T cell receptor beta chain was sequenced within a study of T cells in Graves' hyperthyroidism and ophthalmopathy. Findings and limits, study-wide: The model anticipated ophthalmopathy a median around 6 months pre-onset.

Remarks on this clonotype: Its antigen is not known.

Germline loops: CDR1 MNHNY, CDR2 SVGAGI (reference sequence). The CDR3 runs to 13 residues. V was clipped by 7 bases and J by 4 bases, with 14 bases between them. Amplification of TCR beta CDR3 regions was performed using RNA transcripts as template. HTBI primers were used for first-round RT-PCR of the TCR CDR3. MiXCR, run by TCRdb on the multiplex PCR reads, gives a single entry per CDR3 protein. The profile shows hundreds of thousands of distinct CDR3 sequences, around 38% of them singletons. This sequence originates from a man younger than 35 with Graves' hyperthyroidism. Input material: blood. This chain joins TRBV6-6 and TRBJ2-7; maybe TRBD1 (5 bases). The CDR3 is CASTPPGQYEQYF. CDR3 in DNA: TGTGCCAGCACCCCTCCAGGGCAGTACGAGCAGTACTTC.